This TCR beta chain was retrieved from a study of technical replicates of blood from a handful of donors. Some clones are missing from TCRdb's copy, which holds only in-frame ones; the method was immunoSEQ multiplex PCR. The table lists about 80,000 clones, around 92% of them singletons. Germline-derived CDR1 and CDR2 are SGDLS and YYNGEE. Trimming pared 3 bases from V and 6 bases from J, leaving 15 bases between. CDR3 size: 14 residues. The chain recombines TRBV9 with TRBJ1-2; perhaps TRBD1 as D (6 bases). Sequencing was performed on T cells isolated from PBMCs. This clonotype was obtained from a human donor in good health. This CDR3 is CASSASKGGDGYTF. CDR3 bases: TGTGCCAGCAGCGCCTCCAAGGGGGGGGATGGCTACACCTTC.